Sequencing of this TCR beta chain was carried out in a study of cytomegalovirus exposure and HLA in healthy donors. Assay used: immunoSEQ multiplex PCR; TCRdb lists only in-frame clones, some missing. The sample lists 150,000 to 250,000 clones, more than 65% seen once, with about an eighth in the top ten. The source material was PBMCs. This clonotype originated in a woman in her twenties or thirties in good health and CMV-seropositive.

CDR3 sequence (DNA): TGTGCCTGGAGCGGTTCTGGGGCCAACGTCCTGACTTTC. This codes for CAWSGSGANVLTF. The chain is built from TRBV30 and TRBJ2-6; D not certain. CDR1 is GTSNPN and CDR2 is SVGIG in the germline V gene (reference sequence). Trimming removed 3 bases from V and 1 base from J, with 4 bases in between. The CDR3 covers 13 residues.